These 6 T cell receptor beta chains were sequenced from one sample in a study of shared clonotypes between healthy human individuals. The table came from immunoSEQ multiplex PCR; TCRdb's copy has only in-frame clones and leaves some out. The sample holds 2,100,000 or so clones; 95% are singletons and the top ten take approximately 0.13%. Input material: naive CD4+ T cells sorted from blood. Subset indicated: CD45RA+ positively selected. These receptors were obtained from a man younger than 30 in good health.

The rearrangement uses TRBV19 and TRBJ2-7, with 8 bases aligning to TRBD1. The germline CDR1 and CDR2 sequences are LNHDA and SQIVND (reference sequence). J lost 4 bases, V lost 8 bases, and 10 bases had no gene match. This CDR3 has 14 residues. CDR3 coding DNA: TGTGCCAGTTTCCTTCCAGGGGGCGGGTACGAGCAGTACTTC. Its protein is CASFLPGGGYEQYF.

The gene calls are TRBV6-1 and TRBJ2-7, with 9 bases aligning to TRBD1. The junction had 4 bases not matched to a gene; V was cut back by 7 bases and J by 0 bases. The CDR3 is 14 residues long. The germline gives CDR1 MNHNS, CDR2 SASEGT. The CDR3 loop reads CASILQGASYEQYF. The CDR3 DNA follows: TGTGCCAGCATCCTACAGGGGGCCTCCTACGAGCAGTACTTC.

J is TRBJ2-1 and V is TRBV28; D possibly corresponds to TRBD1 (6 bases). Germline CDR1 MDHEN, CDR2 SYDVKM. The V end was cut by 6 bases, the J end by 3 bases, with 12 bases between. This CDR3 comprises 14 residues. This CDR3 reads CASRPTQGYNEQFF. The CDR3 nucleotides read TGTGCCAGCAGGCCCACACAGGGCTACAATGAGCAGTTCTTC.

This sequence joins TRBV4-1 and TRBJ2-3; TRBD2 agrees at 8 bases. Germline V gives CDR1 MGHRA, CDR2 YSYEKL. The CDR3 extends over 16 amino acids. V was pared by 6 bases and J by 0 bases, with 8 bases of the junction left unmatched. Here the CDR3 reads CASRHPGGGSTDTQYF. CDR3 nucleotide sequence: TGCGCCAGCAGACACCCGGGGGGGGGCAGCACAGATACGCAGTATTTT.

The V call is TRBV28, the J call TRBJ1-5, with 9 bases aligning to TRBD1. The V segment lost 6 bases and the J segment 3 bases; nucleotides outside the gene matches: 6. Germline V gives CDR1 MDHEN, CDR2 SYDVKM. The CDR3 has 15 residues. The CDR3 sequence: CASSGTGSFNQPQHF. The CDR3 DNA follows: TGTGCCAGCAGCGGGACAGGGAGCTTCAATCAGCCCCAGCATTTT.

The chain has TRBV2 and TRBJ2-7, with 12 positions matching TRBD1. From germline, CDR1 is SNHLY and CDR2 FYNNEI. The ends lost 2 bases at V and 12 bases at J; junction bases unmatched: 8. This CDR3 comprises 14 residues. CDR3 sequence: CASSEWRGQGAGYF. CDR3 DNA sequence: TGTGCCAGCAGTGAATGGAGGGGACAGGGGGCAGGGTACTTC.